This T cell receptor beta chain originates from a study of CD8 T cells in ankylosing spondylitis. Making use of molecular barcodes, quantitative 5'-RACE generated TCR beta libraries. TCRdb analysed the 5' RACE reads with MiXCR anew, one entry per CDR3 protein. Found here are more than 150,000 distinct CDR3 sequences, 13% of them singletons; the top ten hold 11%. V gave up 5 bases and J gave up 3 bases; unmatched junction bases: 5. Germline CDR1 and CDR2: SNHLY and FYNNEI. The CDR3 contains 14 residues. General observations from the study: Within ankylosing spondylitis blood, a TCR beta motif made up of under 10 highly homologous variants appeared to be characteristic.

Concerning this clonotype itself: No antigen is known for it.

The chain is built from TRBV2 and TRBJ2-7, with 9 nucleotides matching TRBD1. The sequence was collected from a female donor with ankylosing spondylitis or in good health (not recorded which). Sequences were obtained from blood, either unsorted or a sorted T cell fraction (not recorded which). CDR3 DNA sequence: TGTGCCAGCAGTCCCCGGACAGGGGTCTACGAGCAGTACTTC. Translated, it gives CASSPRTGVYEQYF.